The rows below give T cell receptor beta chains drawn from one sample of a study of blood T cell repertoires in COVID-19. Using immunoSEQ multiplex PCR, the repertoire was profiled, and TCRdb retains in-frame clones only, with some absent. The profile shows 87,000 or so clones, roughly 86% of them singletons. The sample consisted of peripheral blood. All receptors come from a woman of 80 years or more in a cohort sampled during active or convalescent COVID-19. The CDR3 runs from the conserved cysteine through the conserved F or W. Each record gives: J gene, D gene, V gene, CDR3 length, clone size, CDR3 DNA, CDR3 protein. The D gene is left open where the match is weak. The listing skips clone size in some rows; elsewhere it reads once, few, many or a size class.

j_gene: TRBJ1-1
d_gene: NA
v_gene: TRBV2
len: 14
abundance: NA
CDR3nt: TGTGCCAGCAGGAATACAGGCCTCGCGACTGAAGCTTTCTTT
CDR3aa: CASRNTGLATEAFF

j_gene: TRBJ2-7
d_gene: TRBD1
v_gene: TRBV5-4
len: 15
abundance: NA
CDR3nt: TGTGCCAGCAGCTTACAACAGGGGTTCGCCTACGAGCAGTACTTC
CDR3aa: CASSLQQGFAYEQYF

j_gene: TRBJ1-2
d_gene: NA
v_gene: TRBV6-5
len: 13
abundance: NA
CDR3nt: TGTGCCAGCAGTTACTCGGGCCAGGGCGGCTACACCTTC
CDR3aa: CASSYSGQGGYTF

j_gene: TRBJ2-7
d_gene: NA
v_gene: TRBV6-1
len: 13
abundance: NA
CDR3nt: TGTGCCAGCAGTGAAAGCCAGGGAAACGAGCAGTACTTC
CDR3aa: CASSESQGNEQYF

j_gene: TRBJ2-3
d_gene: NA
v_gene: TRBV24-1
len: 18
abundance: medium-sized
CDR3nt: TGTGCCACCAGTGACCCCAATCTCGGGACAATATTCACAGATACGCAGTATTTT
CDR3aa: CATSDPNLGTIFTDTQYF

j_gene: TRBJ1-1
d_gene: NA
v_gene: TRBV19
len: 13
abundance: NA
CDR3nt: TGTGCCAGTAGTTTCTCCACCGACGGGAAAGCTTTCTTT
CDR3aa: CASSFSTDGKAFF

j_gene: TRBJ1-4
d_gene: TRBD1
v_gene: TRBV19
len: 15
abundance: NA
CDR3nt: TGTGCCAGTAGTTCCTCGACAGGGGGGAATGAAAAACTGTTTTTT
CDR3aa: CASSSSTGGNEKLFF

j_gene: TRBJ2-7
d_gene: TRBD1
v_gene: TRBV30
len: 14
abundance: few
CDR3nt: TGTGCCTGGAGTCCCCTGACAGGGGAATACGAGCAGTACTTC
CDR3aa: CAWSPLTGEYEQYF

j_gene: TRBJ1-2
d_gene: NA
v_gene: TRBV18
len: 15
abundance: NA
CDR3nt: TGTGCCAGCTCACCCCAAATGACAGAGAACTATGGCTACACCTTC
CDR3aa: CASSPQMTENYGYTF

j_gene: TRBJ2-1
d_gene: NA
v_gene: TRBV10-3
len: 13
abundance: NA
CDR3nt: TGTGCCATCAGGGTGAGGGGGGAGGGTGAGCAGTTCTTC
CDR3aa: CAIRVRGEGEQFF

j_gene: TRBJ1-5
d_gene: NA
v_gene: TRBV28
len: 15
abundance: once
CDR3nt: TGTGCCAGCAAGACTCCGGACTATAGCAATCAGCCCCAGCATTTT
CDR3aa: CASKTPDYSNQPQHF

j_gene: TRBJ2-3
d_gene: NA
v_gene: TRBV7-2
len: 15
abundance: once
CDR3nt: TGTGCCAGCAGCTTAGTATCAGGGAGCACAGATACGCAGTATTTT
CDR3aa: CASSLVSGSTDTQYF

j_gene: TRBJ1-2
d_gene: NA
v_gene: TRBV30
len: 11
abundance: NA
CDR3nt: TGTGCCTGTTACAACCTGCGGGGCTACACCTTC
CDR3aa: CACYNLRGYTF

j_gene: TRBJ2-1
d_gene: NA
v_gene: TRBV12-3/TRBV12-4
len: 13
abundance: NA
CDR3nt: TGTGCCAGCAGTTTAAACTACCAGAATGAGCAGTTCTTC
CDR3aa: CASSLNYQNEQFF

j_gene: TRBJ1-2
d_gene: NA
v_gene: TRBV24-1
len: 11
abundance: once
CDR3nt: TGTGCCACCGAACAGGGTTATGGCTACACCTTC
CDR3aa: CATEQGYGYTF

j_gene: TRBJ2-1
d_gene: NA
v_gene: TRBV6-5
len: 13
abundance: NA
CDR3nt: TGTGCCAGCAGTTACTCGACTCACAATGAGCAGTTCTTC
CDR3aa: CASSYSTHNEQFF

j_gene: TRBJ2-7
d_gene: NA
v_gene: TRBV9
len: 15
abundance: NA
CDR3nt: TGTGCCAGCAGCGTAGCGGGAGAACGGGCCTACGAGCAGTACTTC
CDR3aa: CASSVAGERAYEQYF

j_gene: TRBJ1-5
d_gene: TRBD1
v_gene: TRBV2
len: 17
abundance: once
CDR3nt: TGTGCCAGCCGAAGTGAACAGGGGGTTTTTAGCAATCAGCCCCAGCATTTT
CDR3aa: CASRSEQGVFSNQPQHF

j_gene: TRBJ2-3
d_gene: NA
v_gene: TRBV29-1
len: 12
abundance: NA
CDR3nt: TGCAGCGTTGCTCCGAGCACAGATACGCAGTATTTT
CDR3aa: CSVAPSTDTQYF

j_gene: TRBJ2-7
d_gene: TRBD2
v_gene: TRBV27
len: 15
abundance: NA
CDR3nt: TGTGCCAGCGGTCAACTAGCGGGAGGGCCGGGCGAGCAGTACTTC
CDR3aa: CASGQLAGGPGEQYF

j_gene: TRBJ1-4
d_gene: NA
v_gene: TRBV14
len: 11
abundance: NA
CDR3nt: TGTGCCAGCAGCCAAGAGAGGGGAGGGATTTTT
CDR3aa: CASSQERGGIF

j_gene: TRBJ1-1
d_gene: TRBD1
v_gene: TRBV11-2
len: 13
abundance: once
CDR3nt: TGTGCCAGCAGCTTTACAGGGGACACTGAAGCTTTCTTT
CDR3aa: CASSFTGDTEAFF

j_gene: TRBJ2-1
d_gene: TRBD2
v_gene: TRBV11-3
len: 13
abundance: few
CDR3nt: TGTGCCAGCAGCCGGGACGGCGGGGGTGAGCAGTTCTTC
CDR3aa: CASSRDGGGEQFF

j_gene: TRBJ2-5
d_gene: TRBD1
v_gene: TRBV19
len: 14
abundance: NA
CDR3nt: TGTGCCAGTAGTGGGACAGGGGGCGTGCAGACCCAGTACTTC
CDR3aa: CASSGTGGVQTQYF

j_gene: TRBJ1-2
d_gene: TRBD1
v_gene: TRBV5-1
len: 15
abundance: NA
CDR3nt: TGCGCCAGCAGCCCCGAAGCCGGGACAGGGCTTGGCTACACCTTC
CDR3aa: CASSPEAGTGLGYTF

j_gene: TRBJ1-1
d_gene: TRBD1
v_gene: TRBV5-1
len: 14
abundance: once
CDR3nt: TGCGCCAGCAGCGTAGGACAGGTGAACACTGAAGCTTTCTTT
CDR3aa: CASSVGQVNTEAFF

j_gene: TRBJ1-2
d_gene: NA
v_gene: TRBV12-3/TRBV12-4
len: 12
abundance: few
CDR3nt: TGTGCCAGCAGACACAGGGCTGTTGGCTACACCTTC
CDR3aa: CASRHRAVGYTF

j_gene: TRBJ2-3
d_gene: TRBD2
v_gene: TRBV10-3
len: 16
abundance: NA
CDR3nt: TGTGCCATCAGTGCAGGGACTAGCGGAAGCACAGATACGCAGTATTTT
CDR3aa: CAISAGTSGSTDTQYF

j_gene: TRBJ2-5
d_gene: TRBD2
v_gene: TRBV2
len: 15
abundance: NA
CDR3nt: TGTGCCAGCAGTGAAACTAGCGGGAGAGGGGAGACCCAGTACTTC
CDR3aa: CASSETSGRGETQYF

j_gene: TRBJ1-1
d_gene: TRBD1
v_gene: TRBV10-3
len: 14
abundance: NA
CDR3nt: TGTGCCATCAGCCCAGACAGGGGGAACACTGAAGCTTTCTTT
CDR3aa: CAISPDRGNTEAFF

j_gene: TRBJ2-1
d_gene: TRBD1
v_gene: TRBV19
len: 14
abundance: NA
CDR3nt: TGTGCCAGTAACCGGGACAGGGTAGACAATGAGCAGTTCTTC
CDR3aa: CASNRDRVDNEQFF

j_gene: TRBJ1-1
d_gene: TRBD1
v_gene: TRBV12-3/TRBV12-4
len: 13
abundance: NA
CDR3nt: TGTGCCAGCACCCCCCTCGGGACAGTTGAAGCTTTCTTT
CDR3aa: CASTPLGTVEAFF

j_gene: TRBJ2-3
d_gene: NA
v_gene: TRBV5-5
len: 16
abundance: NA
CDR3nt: TGTGCCAGCAGCTTGGATCCGTTATCTAGCACAGATACGCAGTATTTT
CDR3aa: CASSLDPLSSTDTQYF

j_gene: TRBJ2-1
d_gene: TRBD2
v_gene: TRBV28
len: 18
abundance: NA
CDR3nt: TGTGCCAGCAGACCCAGGACTAGCGGCCTGAGCTCCTACAATGAGCAGTTCTTC
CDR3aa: CASRPRTSGLSSYNEQFF

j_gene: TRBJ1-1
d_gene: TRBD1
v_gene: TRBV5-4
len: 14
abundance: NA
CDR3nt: TGTGCCAGCATCATACAGGGGTTGAACACTGAAGCTTTCTTT
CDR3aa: CASIIQGLNTEAFF

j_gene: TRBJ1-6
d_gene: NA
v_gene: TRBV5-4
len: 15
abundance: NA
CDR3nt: TGTGCCAGCAGCTTAGTTCCCCAGGGCAACTCACCCCTCCACTTT
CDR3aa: CASSLVPQGNSPLHF

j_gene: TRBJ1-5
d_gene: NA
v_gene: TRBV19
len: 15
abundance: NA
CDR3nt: TGTGCCAGTAGTCGGTTGCGACAGAGCAATCAGCCCCAGCATTTT
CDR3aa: CASSRLRQSNQPQHF

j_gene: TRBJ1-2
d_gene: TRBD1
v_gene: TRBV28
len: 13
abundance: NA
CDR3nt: TGTGCCAGCCTAACACAGGGGGCTTCTGGCTACACCTTC
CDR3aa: CASLTQGASGYTF

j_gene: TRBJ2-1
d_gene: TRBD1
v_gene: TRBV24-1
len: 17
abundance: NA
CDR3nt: TGTGCCACCAGTGGCCCGCCCGGGACAGGCGACTACAATGAGCAGTTCTTC
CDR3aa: CATSGPPGTGDYNEQFF

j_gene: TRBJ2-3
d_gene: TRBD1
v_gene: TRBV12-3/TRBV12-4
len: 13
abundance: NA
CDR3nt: TGTGCCAGCAGAAGAACAGGGGCAGATACGCAGTATTTT
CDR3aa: CASRRTGADTQYF

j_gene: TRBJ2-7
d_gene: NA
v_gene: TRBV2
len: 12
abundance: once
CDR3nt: TGTGCCAGCAGCCGGGGACAATACGAGCAGTACTTC
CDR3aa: CASSRGQYEQYF

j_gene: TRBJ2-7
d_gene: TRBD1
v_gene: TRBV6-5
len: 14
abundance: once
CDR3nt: TGTGCCAGCAGCCTGGACAGGGCTGGGTACGAGCAGTACTTC
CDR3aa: CASSLDRAGYEQYF

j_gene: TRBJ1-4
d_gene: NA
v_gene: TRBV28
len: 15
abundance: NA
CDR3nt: TGTGCCAGCAGTCCACCGGGACGGGGGGGAGAAAAACTGTTTTTT
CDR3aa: CASSPPGRGGEKLFF

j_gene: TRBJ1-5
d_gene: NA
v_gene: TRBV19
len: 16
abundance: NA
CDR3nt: TGTGCCAGTAGTACCTCCCATCGTCAGGGGAATCAGCCCCAGCATTTT
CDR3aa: CASSTSHRQGNQPQHF

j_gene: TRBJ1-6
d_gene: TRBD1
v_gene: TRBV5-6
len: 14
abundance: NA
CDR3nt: TGTGCCAGCAGCTTGGATCAGGGGGATTCACCCCTCCACTTT
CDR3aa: CASSLDQGDSPLHF

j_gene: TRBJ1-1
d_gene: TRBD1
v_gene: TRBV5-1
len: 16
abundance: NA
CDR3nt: TGCGCCAGCAGCGAAGGACAGGGGGCATTGAAGGCTGAAGCTTTCTTT
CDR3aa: CASSEGQGALKAEAFF

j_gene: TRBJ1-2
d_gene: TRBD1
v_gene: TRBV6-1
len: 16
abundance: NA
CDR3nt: TGTGCCAGCAGTGATGGGGACAGGGGGAAGAACTATGGCTACACCTTC
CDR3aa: CASSDGDRGKNYGYTF

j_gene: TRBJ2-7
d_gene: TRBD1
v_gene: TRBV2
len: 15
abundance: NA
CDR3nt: TGTGCCAGCGGAGGGACAGGGGACAGCTCCTACGAGCAGTACTTC
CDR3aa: CASGGTGDSSYEQYF

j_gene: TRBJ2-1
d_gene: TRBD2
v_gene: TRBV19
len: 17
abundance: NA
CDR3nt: TGTGCCAGTAGTATAGATGGAGCGGGAGTAATCTACAATGAGCAGTTCTTC
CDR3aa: CASSIDGAGVIYNEQFF